This TCR beta chain was profiled in a study of T-cell memory formation after mild COVID-19. The sample holds a few counts of this clonotype. What it binds is not known. Findings and caveats of the study: CD4/CD8 balance held among clones contracting day 15 to 85, and later expanders leaned CD4+. Second-wave clones that peaked on day 37 lacked confirmed SARS-CoV-2 specificity.

One entry per CDR3 protein, called by TCRdb with MiXCR from the 5' RACE reads. The data hold about 400,000 distinct CDR3 sequences, with under 25% observed a single time. The sequenced material came from PBMCs or a T cell subset sorted from them (not recorded which). The receptor comes from an adult woman who had mild COVID-19 (a few samples of this study predate the infection). Cell type and time point are not known.

CDR3 residues: CASSFRQGGNTGELFF. CDR3 sequence (DNA): TGCGCCAGCAGCTTCCGACAGGGGGGGAACACCGGGGAGCTGTTTTTT. The chain joins TRBV5-1 to TRBJ2-2, with 9 bases lining up with TRBD1. Looked up from germline, CDR1 is SGHRS and CDR2 is YFSETQ. The ends lost 2 bases at V and 1 base at J; junction bases unmatched: 3. CDR3 length: 16 amino acids.